This TCR beta chain is from a study of cytomegalovirus exposure and HLA in healthy donors. The repertoire was sequenced with immunoSEQ multiplex PCR; TCRdb's copy has only in-frame clones and lacks some. The sample records some 160,000 clones, more than 75% being singletons. The roughly 120-subject validation cohort, separate from the 666-subject first cohort, included the donors. With 3 bases removed from V and 0 bases from J, the gap between germline ends came to 9 bases. Germline assignment: CDR1 MNHEY and CDR2 SMNVEV (reference sequence). The CDR3 spans 14 residues. Notes on this clone: Its antigen remains unidentified.

Study outcomes and limitations: In vitro confirmation showed three CMV-associated chains to be CMV antigen specific. Rarity marked most TCR sequences, yet some public TCRs occurred in many donors.

The sequenced sample consisted of PBMCs. The receptor was derived from a young man in good health and CMV-seronegative. V usage is TRBV27 and J usage is TRBJ2-7; weak D call: TRBD1 (5 bases). The CDR3 DNA is TGTGCCAGCAGTTTCGACAGTACCTCCTACGAGCAGTACTTC. Translating it yields CASSFDSTSYEQYF.